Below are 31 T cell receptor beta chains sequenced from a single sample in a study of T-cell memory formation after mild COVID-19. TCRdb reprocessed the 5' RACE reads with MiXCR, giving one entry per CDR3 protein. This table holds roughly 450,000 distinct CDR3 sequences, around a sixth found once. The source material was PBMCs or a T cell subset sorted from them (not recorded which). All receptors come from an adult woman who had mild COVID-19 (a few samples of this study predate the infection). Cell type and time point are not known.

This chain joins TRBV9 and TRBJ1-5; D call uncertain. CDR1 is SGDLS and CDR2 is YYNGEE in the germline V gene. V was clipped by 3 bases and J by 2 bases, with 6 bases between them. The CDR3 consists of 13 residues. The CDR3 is CASSAAGNQPQHF. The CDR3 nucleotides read TGTGCCAGCAGCGCCGCCGGCAATCAGCCCCAGCATTTT.

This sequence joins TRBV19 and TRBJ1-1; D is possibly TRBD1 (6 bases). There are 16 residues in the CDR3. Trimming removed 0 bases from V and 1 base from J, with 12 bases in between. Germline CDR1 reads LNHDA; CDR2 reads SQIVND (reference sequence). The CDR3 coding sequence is TGTGCCAGTAGTATAGATACAGGGACTGGGAACACTGAAGCTTTCTTT. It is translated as CASSIDTGTGNTEAFF.

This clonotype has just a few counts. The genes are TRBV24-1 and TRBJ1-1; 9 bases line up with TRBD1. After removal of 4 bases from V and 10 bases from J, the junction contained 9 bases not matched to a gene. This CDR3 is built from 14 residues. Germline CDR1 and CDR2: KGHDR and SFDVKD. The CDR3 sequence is CATSDPGTGRGAFF. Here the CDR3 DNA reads TGTGCCACCAGTGACCCTGGGACAGGGAGAGGAGCTTTCTTT.

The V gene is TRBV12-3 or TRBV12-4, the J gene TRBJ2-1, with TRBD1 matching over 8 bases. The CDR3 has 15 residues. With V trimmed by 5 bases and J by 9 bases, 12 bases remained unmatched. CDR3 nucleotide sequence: TGTGCCAGCAGTCGGGGACAGGCCTACCAAGGTGAGCAGTTCTTC. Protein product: CASSRGQAYQGEQFF.

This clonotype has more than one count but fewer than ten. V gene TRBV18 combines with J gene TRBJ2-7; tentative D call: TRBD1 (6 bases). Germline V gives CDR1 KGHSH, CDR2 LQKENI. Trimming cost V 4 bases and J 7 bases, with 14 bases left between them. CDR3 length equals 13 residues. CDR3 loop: CASSQGVEGEQYF. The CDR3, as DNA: TGTGCCAGCTCACAGGGGGTCGAGGGAGAGCAGTACTTC.

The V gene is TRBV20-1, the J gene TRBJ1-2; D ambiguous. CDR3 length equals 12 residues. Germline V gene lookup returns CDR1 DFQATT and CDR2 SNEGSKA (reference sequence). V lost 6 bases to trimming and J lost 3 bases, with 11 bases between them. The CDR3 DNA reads TGCAGTGCGGATTCCGGCTACTATGGCTACACCTTC. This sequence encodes CSADSGYYGYTF.

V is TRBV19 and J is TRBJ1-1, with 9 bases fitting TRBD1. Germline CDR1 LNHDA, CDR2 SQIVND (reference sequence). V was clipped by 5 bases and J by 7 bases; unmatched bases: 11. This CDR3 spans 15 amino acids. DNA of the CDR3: TGTGCCAGTAGTCCCTCCGGGACAGGGCCCTTTGAAGCTTTCTTT. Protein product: CASSPSGTGPFEAFF.

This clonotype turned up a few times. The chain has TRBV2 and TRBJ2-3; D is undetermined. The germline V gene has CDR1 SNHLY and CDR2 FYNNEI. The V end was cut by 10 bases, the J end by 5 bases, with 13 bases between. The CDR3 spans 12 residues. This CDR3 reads CAIPRVGDTQYF. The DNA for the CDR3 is TGTGCCATTCCAAGGGTGGGAGATACGCAGTATTTT.

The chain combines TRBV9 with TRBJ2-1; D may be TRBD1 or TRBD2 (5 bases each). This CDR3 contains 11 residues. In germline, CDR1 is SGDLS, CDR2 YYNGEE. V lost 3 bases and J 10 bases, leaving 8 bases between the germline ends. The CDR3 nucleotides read TGTGCCAGCAGCGCCGAGGGGGAGCAGTTCTTC. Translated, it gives CASSAEGEQFF.

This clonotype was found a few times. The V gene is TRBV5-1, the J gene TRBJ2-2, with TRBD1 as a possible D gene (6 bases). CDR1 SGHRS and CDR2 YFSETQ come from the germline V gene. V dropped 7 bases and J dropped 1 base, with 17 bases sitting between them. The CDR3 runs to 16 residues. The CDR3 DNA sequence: TGCGCCAGCTGTTCCCGAAACAGGGAGAACACCGGGGAGCTGTTTTTT. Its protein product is CASCSRNRENTGELFF.

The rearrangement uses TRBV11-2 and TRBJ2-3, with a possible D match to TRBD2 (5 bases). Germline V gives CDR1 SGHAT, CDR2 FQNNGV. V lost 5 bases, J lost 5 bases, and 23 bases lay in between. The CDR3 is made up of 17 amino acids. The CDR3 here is CASSLPYGWSGEDTQYF. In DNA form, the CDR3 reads TGTGCCAGCAGCCTACCCTATGGGTGGAGCGGTGAAGATACGCAGTATTTT.

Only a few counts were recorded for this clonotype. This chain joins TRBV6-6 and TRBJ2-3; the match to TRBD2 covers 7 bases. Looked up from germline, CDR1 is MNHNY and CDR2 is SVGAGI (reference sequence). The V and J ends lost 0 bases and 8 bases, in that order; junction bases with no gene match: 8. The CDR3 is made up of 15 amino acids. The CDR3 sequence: CASSYSPSGRPTQYF. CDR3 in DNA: TGTGCCAGCAGTTACTCGCCTAGCGGCCGTCCTACGCAGTATTTT.

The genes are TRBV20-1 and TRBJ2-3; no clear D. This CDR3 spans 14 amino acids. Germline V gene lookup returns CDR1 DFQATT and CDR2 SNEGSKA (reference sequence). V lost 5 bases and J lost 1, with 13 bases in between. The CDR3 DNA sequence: TGCAGTGCTTATCGGCCGGACGGCACAGATACGCAGTATTTT. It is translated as CSAYRPDGTDTQYF.

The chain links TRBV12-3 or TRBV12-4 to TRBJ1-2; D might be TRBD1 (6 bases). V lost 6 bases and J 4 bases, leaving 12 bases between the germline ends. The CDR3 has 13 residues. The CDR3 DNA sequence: TGTGCCAGCAGACCAGGGGCCAGCTATGGCTACACCTTC. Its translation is CASRPGASYGYTF.

The CDR3 loop is CASTSMDYGYTF. The CDR3 DNA sequence: TGTGCCAGCACCAGTATGGACTATGGCTACACCTTC. The chain joins TRBV6-2 or TRBV6-3 to TRBJ1-2; the D is unclear. The CDR3 has 12 residues. Trimming took off 7 bases at V and 3 bases at J, with 9 bases between the two ends. CDR1 and CDR2 (germline): MNHEY, SVGEGT.

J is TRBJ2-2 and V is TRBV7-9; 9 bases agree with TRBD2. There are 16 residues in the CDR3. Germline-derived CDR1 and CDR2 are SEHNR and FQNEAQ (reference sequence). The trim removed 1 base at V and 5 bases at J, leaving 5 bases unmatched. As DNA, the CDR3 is TGTGCCAGCAGCTTAGTCGGCGCGGGAGGGACCGGGGAGCTGTTTTTT. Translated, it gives CASSLVGAGGTGELFF. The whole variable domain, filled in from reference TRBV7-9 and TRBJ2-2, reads DTGVSQNPRHKITKRGQNVTFRCDPISEHNRLYWYRQTLGQGPEFLTYFQNEAQLEKSRLLSDRFSAERPKGSFSTLEIQRTEQGDSAMYLCASSLVGAGGTGELFFGEGSRLTVL.

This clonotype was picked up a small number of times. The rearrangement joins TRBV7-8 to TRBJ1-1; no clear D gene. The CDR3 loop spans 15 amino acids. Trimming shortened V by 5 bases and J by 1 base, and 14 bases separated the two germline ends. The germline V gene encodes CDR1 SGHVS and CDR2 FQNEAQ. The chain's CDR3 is CASSHAPGENTEAFF. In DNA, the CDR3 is TGTGCCAGCAGCCATGCACCTGGAGAGAACACTGAAGCTTTCTTT.

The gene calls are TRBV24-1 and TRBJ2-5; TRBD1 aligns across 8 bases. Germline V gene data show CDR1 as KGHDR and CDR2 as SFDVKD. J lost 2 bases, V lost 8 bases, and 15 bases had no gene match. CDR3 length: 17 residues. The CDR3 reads CATMSGPPDRDQETQYF. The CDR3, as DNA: TGTGCCACCATGTCGGGTCCCCCGGACAGGGATCAAGAGACCCAGTACTTC.

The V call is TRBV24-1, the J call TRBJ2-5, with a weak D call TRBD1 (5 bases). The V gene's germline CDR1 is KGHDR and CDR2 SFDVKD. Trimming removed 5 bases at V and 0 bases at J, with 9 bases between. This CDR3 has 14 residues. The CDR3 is CATSVSTDQETQYF. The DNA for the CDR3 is TGTGCCACCAGTGTGTCGACAGACCAAGAGACCCAGTACTTC.

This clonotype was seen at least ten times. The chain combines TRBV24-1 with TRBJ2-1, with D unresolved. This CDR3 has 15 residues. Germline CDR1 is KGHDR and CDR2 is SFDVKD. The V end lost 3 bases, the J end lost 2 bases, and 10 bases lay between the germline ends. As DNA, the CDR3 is TGTGCCACCAGTGATGACGTTGGTACCTACAATGAGCAGTTCTTC. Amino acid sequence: CATSDDVGTYNEQFF.

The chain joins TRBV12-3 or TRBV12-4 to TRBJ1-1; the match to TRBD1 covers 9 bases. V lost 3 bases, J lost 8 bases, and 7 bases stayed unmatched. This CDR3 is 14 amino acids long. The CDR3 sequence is CASSFRTGGREAFF. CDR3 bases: TGTGCCAGCAGTTTTCGAACAGGGGGCCGAGAAGCTTTCTTT.

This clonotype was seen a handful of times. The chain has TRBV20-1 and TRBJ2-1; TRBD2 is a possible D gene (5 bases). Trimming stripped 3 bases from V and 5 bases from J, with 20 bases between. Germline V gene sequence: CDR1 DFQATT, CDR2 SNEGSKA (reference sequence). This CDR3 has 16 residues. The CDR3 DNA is TGCAGTGCTAGGACGCCTCGAGCGGACCACCACAATGAGCAGTTCTTC. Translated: CSARTPRADHHNEQFF.

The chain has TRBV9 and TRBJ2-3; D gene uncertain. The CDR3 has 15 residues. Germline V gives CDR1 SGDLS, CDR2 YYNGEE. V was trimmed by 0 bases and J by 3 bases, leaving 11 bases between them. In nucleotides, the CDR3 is TGTGCCAGCAGCGTAGCTCCCGAGGCGACAGATACGCAGTATTTT. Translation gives CASSVAPEATDTQYF.

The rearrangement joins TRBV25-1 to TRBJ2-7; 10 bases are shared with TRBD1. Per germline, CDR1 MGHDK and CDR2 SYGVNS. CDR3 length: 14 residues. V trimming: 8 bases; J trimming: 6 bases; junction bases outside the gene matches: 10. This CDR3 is CASQFGQGVFEQYF. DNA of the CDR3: TGTGCCAGCCAGTTTGGACAGGGGGTTTTCGAGCAGTACTTC.

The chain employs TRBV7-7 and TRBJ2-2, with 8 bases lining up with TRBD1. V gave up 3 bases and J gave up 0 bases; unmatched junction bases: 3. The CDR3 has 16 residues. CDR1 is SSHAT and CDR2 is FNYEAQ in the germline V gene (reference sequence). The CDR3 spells CASSLAGGSNTGELFF. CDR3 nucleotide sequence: TGTGCCAGCAGCTTGGCAGGGGGCTCGAACACCGGGGAGCTGTTTTTT.

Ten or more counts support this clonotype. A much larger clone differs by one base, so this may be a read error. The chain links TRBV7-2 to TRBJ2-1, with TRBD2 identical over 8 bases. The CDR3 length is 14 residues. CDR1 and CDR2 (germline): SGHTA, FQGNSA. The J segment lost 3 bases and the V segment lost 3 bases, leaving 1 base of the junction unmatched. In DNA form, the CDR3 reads TGTGCCAGCAGCTTCACTAGCGGCTACAATGAGCAGTTCTTC. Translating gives CASSFTSGYNEQFF.

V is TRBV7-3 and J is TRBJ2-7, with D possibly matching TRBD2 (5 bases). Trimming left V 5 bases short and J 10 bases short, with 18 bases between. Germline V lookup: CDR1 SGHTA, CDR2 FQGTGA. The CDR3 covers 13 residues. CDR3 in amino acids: CASSRDPLGDQYF. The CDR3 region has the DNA TGTGCCAGCAGCCGAGATCCGCTCGGGGATCAGTACTTC.

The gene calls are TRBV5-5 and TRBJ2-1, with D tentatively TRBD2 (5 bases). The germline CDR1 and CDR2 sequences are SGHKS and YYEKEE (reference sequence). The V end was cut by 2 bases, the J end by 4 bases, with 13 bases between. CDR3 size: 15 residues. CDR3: CASSFGFGDYNEQFF. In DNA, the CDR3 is TGTGCCAGCAGCTTCGGCTTCGGGGATTACAATGAGCAGTTCTTC.

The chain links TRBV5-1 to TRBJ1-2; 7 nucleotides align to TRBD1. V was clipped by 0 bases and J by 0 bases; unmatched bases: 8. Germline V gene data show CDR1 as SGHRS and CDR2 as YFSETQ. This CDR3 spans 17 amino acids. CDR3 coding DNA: TGCGCCAGCAGCTTGGCGAATGGACAGGCTGCTAACTATGGCTACACCTTC. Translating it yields CASSLANGQAANYGYTF.

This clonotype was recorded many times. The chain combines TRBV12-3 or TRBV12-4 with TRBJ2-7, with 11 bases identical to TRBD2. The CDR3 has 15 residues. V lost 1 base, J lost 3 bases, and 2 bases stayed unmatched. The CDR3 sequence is CASSLGLAGLYEQYF. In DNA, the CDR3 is TGTGCCAGCAGTTTAGGACTAGCGGGACTCTACGAGCAGTACTTC.

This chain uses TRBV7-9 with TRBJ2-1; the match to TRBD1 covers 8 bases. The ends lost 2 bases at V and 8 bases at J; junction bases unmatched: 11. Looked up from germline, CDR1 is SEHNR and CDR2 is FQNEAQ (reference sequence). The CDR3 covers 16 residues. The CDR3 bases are TGTGCCAGCAGCTTACCAGGGGGCGCGAAAGAAGATGAGCAGTTCTTC. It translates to CASSLPGGAKEDEQFF.